The present T cell receptor beta chain was sequenced within a study of cytomegalovirus exposure and HLA in healthy donors. Overall study findings and caveats: The study recorded fewer than 200 TCR beta chains that were cytomegalovirus-associated. Across donors, most TCRs were seen rarely, yet some public ones were widespread. That first-cohort TCR clusters tended to co-occur in the 90 to 150 validation repertoires was found in a later analysis.

Assay: immunoSEQ multiplex PCR; the TCRdb copy retains only in-frame clones and omits some. In the table there are 120,000 or so clones, 75% to 90% of which are singletons. A note on this clone: Its antigen is undetermined.

The donors were part of the approximately 130-subject validation cohort, which stood apart from the 666-subject first cohort. Per the germline V gene, CDR1 is SGHTA and CDR2 is FQGNSA. Trimming took off 5 bases at V and 5 bases at J, with 19 bases between the two ends. The CDR3 is 15 residues long. The V call is TRBV7-2, the J call TRBJ2-7; possibly TRBD2 for D (5 bases). This receptor was identified in a man aged 18 to 35 in good health and CMV-seropositive. Sequencing was done on a sample of PBMCs. The CDR3 DNA sequence: TGTGCCAGCAGCCACCCCCGGGGTTGGGTCGACGAGCAGTACTTC. Translation: CASSHPRGWVDEQYF.